The T cell receptor beta chain described here comes from a study of early T cells in non-severe SARS-CoV-2 infection. Many counts were recorded for this clonotype. Trimming shortened V by 4 bases and J by 3 bases, and 15 bases separated the two germline ends. Germline V lookup: CDR1 LGHDT, CDR2 YNNKEL (reference sequence). This CDR3 has 16 amino acids. Tagging with unique molecular identifiers was applied to individual cDNA molecules. MiXCR, run by TCRdb on the 5' RACE reads, gives a single entry per CDR3 protein. The sample includes about 48,000 distinct CDR3 sequences, around 9.1% of them seen just once.

The chain links TRBV3-1 to TRBJ2-2; D perhaps matches TRBD2 (6 bases). The source of this sequence is an adult who was a healthcare worker with PCR-confirmed SARS-CoV-2 infection or an uninfected control (not recorded which). Sequencing used whole blood. DNA for the CDR3: TGTGCCAGCAGCCTTGCTGGGGCGGGGTACACCGGGGAGCTGTTTTTT. The encoded protein is CASSLAGAGYTGELFF.